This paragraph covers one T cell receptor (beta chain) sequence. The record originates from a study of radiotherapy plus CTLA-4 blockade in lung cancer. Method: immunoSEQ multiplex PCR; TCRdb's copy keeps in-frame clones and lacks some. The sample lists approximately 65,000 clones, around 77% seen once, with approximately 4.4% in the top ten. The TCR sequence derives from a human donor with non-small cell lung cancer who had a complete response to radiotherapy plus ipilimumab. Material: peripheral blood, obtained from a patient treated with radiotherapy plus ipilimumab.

CDR3 sequence (DNA): TGTGCCATCAGAAGGACAGGGGGTATCTACGAGCAGTACTTC. It codes for CAIRRTGGIYEQYF. The V call is TRBV10-3, the J call TRBJ2-7; 10 bases fit TRBD1. J was trimmed by 3 bases and V by 6 bases; bases with no gene match: 5. The CDR3 has 14 amino acids. In germline, CDR1 is ENHRY, CDR2 SYGVKD.